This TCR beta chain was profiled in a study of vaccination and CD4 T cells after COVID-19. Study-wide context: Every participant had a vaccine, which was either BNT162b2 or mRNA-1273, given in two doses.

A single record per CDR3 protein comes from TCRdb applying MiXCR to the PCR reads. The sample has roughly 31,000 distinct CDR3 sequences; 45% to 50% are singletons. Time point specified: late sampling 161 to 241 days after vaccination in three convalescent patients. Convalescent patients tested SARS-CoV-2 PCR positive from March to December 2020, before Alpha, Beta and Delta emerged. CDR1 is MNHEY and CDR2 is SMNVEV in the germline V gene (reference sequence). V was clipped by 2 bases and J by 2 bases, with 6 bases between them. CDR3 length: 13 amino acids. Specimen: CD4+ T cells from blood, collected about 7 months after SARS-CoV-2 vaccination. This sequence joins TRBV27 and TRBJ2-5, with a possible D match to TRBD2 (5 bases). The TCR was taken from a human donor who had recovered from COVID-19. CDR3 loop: CASSLGLQETQYF. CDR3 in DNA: TGTGCCAGCAGTTTAGGACTGCAAGAGACCCAGTACTTC.